The following is a T cell receptor beta chain sequence with its context. Antigen unknown. This CDR3 has 14 amino acids. Looked up from germline, CDR1 is MGHDK and CDR2 is SYGVNS. V was trimmed by 5 bases and J by 4 bases, leaving 11 bases between them. Separation from the approximately 720-subject first cohort characterized the 120-subject validation cohort, to which the donors belonged. The repertoire was sequenced with immunoSEQ multiplex PCR; TCRdb's copy has only in-frame clones and lacks some. The table shows some 140,000 clones, with 86% occurring only once. The source of the sample is a study of cytomegalovirus exposure and HLA in healthy donors. The study's findings and limits: The tendency of first-cohort TCR clusters to co-occur in the 120 validation repertoires was the finding of a later analysis. Diagnosis of cytomegalovirus status made by the classifier reportedly showed high specificity and sensitivity. Cytomegalovirus association was assigned to around 150 TCR beta chains.

The chain joins TRBV25-1 to TRBJ2-2; D not certain. Sequencing was performed on PBMCs. This receptor was identified in a human donor in good health. Here the CDR3 DNA reads TGTGCCAGCAGTTCGACTTTACGCACCGGGGAGCTGTTTTTT. This encodes CASSSTLRTGELFF.